Below, one TCR beta chain is given with its context. V lost 5 bases and J lost 4, with 17 bases in between. The CDR3 covers 15 residues. The germline V gene encodes CDR1 LGHDT and CDR2 YNNKEL (reference sequence). The authors' processing: Reference gene primer amplification in the assay estimated nucleated cell counts. Generated by immunoSEQ multiplex PCR, the TCRdb table keeps only in-frame clones and is missing some. From that table come the V and J calls and clone size; the DNA was used to work out D and trimming. The table shows about 78,000 clones, with roughly 88% occurring only once. This sample was taken from a study of blood T cell repertoires in COVID-19. Study information: Researchers got acute and convalescent COVID-19 samples from the United States, Italy and Spain. Sources were T cells, B-cell-depleted T cells, or PBMCs; the material itself was cDNA or gDNA.

What was sequenced was peripheral blood. This clonotype was sampled from a woman aged 45 to 65 in a cohort sampled during active COVID-19. This chain connects TRBV3-1 (or the pseudogene TRBV3-2) to TRBJ1-2; D possibly corresponds to TRBD1 (5 bases). The chain's CDR3 is CASSSRGGTSYGYTF. CDR3 coding DNA: TGTGCCAGCAGCTCCCGGGGAGGGACCTCCTATGGCTACACCTTC.